This section outlines one T cell receptor beta chain sequence together with its context. No antigen is known for it. The record originates from a study of T cells after yellow fever vaccination. Study outcomes and limitations: In FACS-sorted repertoires, abundant clonotypes from the bulk population could appear as contaminants.

Production of TCR cDNA was by 5'RACE template switching, which also added a universal primer site and UMIs. TCRdb itself ran the 5' RACE reads through MiXCR, one entry per CDR3 protein. Of some 600,000 distinct CDR3 sequences detected, less than 20% appear once; the ten largest clones hold roughly a sixth. Trimming pared 0 bases from V and 5 bases from J, leaving 16 bases between. Germline CDR1 and CDR2: ENHRY and SYGVKD. The CDR3 sequence is 16 residues long. The sequenced sample was PBMCs, obtained 5 to 6 days after the first yellow fever vaccination. The chain carries TRBV10-3 and TRBJ2-5; D may be TRBD2 (6 bases). This TCR was recovered from a man in his late teens or twenties who received the YFV17D yellow fever vaccine. The CDR3 region has the DNA TGTGCCATCAGTGAGTCGGGGGACTCCAAGTTGGAGACCCAGTACTTC. Protein sequence: CAISESGDSKLETQYF.